Listed below are T cell receptor beta chains from one sample, sequenced in a study of blood T cell repertoires in COVID-19. Libraries were prepared by immunoSEQ multiplex PCR; TCRdb keeps only in-frame clonotypes and omits some of them. The sample has about 60,000 clones; around 90% are singletons. The specimen was peripheral blood. All receptors come from a man aged 55-75 years with active COVID-19. Both conserved end residues are part of each CDR3. The D gene is left open where the match is weak. Rows may omit the clone size; those that give it use once, few, many or a size class.

V gene	clone size	D gene	J gene	CDR3 protein	CDR3 DNA
TRBV18	NA	TRBD2	TRBJ2-3	CASSPGASGATDTQYF	TGTGCCAGCTCACCAGGGGCTAGCGGGGCAACAGATACGCAGTATTTT
TRBV7-2	once	TRBD2	TRBJ2-7	CASSLSGGNEQYF	TGTGCCAGCAGTCTCTCGGGGGGTAACGAGCAGTACTTC
TRBV2	NA	TRBD1	TRBJ2-5	CASTKGQGETQYF	TGTGCCAGCACTAAGGGACAGGGGGAGACCCAGTACTTC
TRBV5-4	NA	NA	TRBJ2-2	CASSPNPAGELFF	TGTGCCAGCAGCCCTAACCCCGCCGGGGAGCTGTTTTTT
TRBV30	NA	TRBD1	TRBJ2-1	CAWSVTGMPNEQFF	TGTGCCTGGAGTGTGACAGGGATGCCCAATGAGCAGTTCTTC
TRBV7-7	NA	NA	TRBJ2-2	CASSLEGTGELFF	TGTGCTAGCAGCTTAGAGGGGACCGGGGAGCTGTTTTTT
TRBV30	NA	NA	TRBJ2-5	CAWSHGIAQYF	TGTGCCTGGAGTCACGGGATTGCCCAGTACTTC
TRBV15	NA	TRBD2	TRBJ2-7	CATSRDLSGGNYEQYF	TGTGCCACCAGCAGAGATCTGAGCGGGGGGAACTACGAGCAGTACTTC
TRBV6-1	once	NA	TRBJ1-1	CASSDGFTRAFF	TGTGCCAGCAGTGACGGGTTCACAAGGGCTTTCTTT
TRBV28	NA	TRBD1	TRBJ1-5	CASSLGLGTGALNQPQHF	TGTGCCAGCAGTTTAGGTCTGGGGACAGGGGCACTCAATCAGCCCCAGCATTTT
TRBV9	NA	NA	TRBJ2-5	CASSVGAGSAETQYF	TGTGCCAGCAGCGTAGGAGCAGGGTCGGCAGAGACCCAGTACTTC
TRBV5-4	NA	NA	TRBJ2-7	CASSFQAGEQYF	TGTGCCAGCAGCTTCCAGGCTGGCGAGCAGTACTTC
TRBV19	NA	NA	TRBJ2-4	CASSSPGDTNIQYF	TGTGCCAGTAGTAGTCCAGGGGATACAAACATTCAGTACTTC
TRBV28	NA	TRBD1	TRBJ1-1	CASSQTGASYEAFF	TGTGCCAGCAGTCAGACAGGGGCCTCCTATGAAGCTTTCTTT
TRBV9	NA	TRBD2	TRBJ2-5	CASSEGLAGVGETQYF	TGTGCCAGCAGCGAGGGGCTAGCGGGAGTCGGGGAGACCCAGTACTTC
TRBV5-1	NA	TRBD1	TRBJ1-2	CASSTHQGAQYGYTF	TGCGCCAGCAGCACACATCAGGGGGCCCAGTATGGCTACACCTTC
TRBV5-5	NA	NA	TRBJ2-7	CASSLHPTNEQYF	TGTGCCAGCAGCTTGCATCCTACGAACGAGCAGTACTTC
TRBV7-9	NA	NA	TRBJ2-3	CASSSGQYTDTQYF	TGTGCCAGCAGCTCCGGACAGTACACAGATACGCAGTATTTT
TRBV6-1	NA	NA	TRBJ2-3	CASSEVTGQSTDTQYF	TGTGCCAGCAGTGAAGTAACAGGCCAGAGCACAGATACGCAGTATTTT
TRBV6-2/TRBV6-3	once	NA	TRBJ2-5	CASSYPRRGKETQYF	TGTGCCAGCAGTTACCCCCGACGGGGAAAAGAGACCCAGTACTTC
TRBV3-1/TRBV3-2	NA	TRBD2	TRBJ2-1	CASSQTKRGVLGEQFF	TGTGCCAGCAGCCAAACTAAGCGGGGGGTCCTCGGTGAGCAGTTCTTC
TRBV5-5	NA	NA	TRBJ2-5	CASSSQGQETQYF	TGTGCCAGCAGCTCACAGGGCCAAGAGACCCAGTACTTC
TRBV24-1	NA	NA	TRBJ2-3	CATRTENTDTQYF	TGTGCCACCAGGACAGAGAACACAGATACGCAGTATTTT
TRBV2	NA	TRBD1	TRBJ2-2	CAGGGQGWAGELFF	TGTGCCGGGGGGGGACAGGGCTGGGCCGGGGAGCTGTTTTTT
TRBV3-1/TRBV3-2	NA	NA	TRBJ2-5	CASSRGRGKTQYF	TGTGCCAGCAGCCGGGGTAGGGGGAAGACCCAGTACTTC
TRBV30	NA	TRBD1	TRBJ1-2	CASESGGYGYTF	TGTGCCTCCGAATCAGGGGGCTATGGCTACACCTTC
TRBV6-6	NA	NA	TRBJ2-2	CASSYSAQDVPGELFF	TGTGCCAGCAGTTACTCGGCGCAGGATGTCCCCGGGGAGCTGTTTTTT
TRBV6-6	NA	NA	TRBJ1-2	CASSNRDDYGYTF	TGTGCCAGCAGTAACAGGGACGACTATGGCTACACCTTC
TRBV19	NA	NA	TRBJ2-2	CASSPHTGGATGELFF	TGTGCCAGTAGTCCCCATACTGGGGGGGCCACCGGGGAGCTGTTTTTT
TRBV5-1	NA	NA	TRBJ2-7	CASSPQGGEGPRHIEQYF	TGCGCCAGCAGCCCGCAGGGGGGCGAGGGGCCCAGACATATCGAGCAGTACTTC
TRBV9	NA	TRBD1	TRBJ1-4	CASSVAAGGSEKLFF	TGTGCCAGCAGCGTAGCGGCAGGGGGCAGTGAAAAACTGTTTTTT
TRBV6-4	NA	TRBD1	TRBJ2-6	CASSFGQGAAGANVLTF	TGTGCCAGCAGTTTTGGACAGGGGGCGGCTGGGGCCAACGTCCTGACTTTC
TRBV28	NA	NA	TRBJ2-7	CASSLTGGTTYEQYF	TGTGCCAGCAGCCTTACCGGGGGGACAACCTACGAGCAGTACTTC
TRBV27	once	NA	TRBJ2-2	CASSLGFTGSGGELFF	TGTGCCAGCAGTTTAGGGTTCACCGGGTCGGGCGGGGAGCTGTTTTTT
TRBV27	NA	NA	TRBJ2-7	CASSSTSSYEQYF	TGTGCCAGCAGTTCGACTAGTAGCTACGAGCAGTACTTC
TRBV30	NA	TRBD1	TRBJ1-2	CAWGAQGGGGYTF	TGTGCCTGGGGGGCACAGGGGGGAGGTGGCTACACCTTC
TRBV6-2/TRBV6-3	once	TRBD1	TRBJ1-5	CASSYMGQGNQPQHF	TGTGCCAGCAGTTACATGGGACAGGGCAATCAGCCCCAGCATTTT
TRBV9	NA	NA	TRBJ2-1	CASSFKVATAYNEQFF	TGTGCCAGCAGCTTCAAGGTAGCGACGGCCTACAATGAGCAGTTCTTC
TRBV6-6	NA	TRBD1	TRBJ1-2	CASSYSNTGQGDGYTF	TGTGCCAGCAGTTACTCGAACACCGGACAGGGGGATGGCTACACCTTC
TRBV21-1	NA	NA	TRBJ2-2	CASSKQLAGGPGTGELFF	TGTGCCAGCAGCAAACAACTAGCGGGAGGGCCAGGTACCGGGGAGCTGTTTTTT
TRBV6-6	NA	NA	TRBJ1-1	CVSRTKNTEAFF	TGTGTCAGCAGGACAAAGAACACTGAAGCTTTCTTT
TRBV5-5	NA	NA	TRBJ2-5	CASRLQVAQETQYF	TGTGCCAGCAGGTTGCAGGTCGCGCAAGAGACCCAGTACTTC
TRBV9	NA	TRBD2	TRBJ2-7	CASSLAGGPLYEQYF	TGTGCCAGCAGCCTAGCGGGGGGCCCCCTCTACGAGCAGTACTTC
TRBV12-5	NA	NA	TRBJ2-7	CASGLVNGGYYEQYF	TGTGCTAGTGGTTTGGTAAACGGCGGCTACTACGAGCAGTACTTC
TRBV19	NA	TRBD1	TRBJ2-7	CASSIITGDDEQYF	TGTGCCAGTAGTATTATTACAGGGGATGACGAGCAGTACTTC